This T cell receptor (beta chain) was documented in a study of response to subunit inactivated influenza vaccine. This clonotype was found a few times. CDR1 MDHEN and CDR2 SYDVKM come from the germline V gene. V dropped 6 bases and J dropped 3 bases, with 11 bases sitting between them. The CDR3 covers 13 residues. TCRdb fed the RT-PCR reads into MiXCR, producing one record per CDR3 protein. The data contain about 570,000 distinct CDR3 sequences, over 9% of them singletons. This sample also belongs to another study, concerning T cells expressing NK-cell markers. That paper notes: With UMIs, 5'RACE template switching was used to make TCR beta cDNA.

The genes are TRBV28 and TRBJ1-2; weak D call: TRBD1 (6 bases). The starting material was PBMCs from blood, obtained on the day of vaccination. The sequence was obtained from a man over 45 who received an inactivated influenza vaccine. In DNA form, the CDR3 reads TGTGCCAGCAGACGCGGACAGCACTATGGCTACACCTTC. Its protein is CASRRGQHYGYTF.